This TCR beta chain emerged from a study of blood T cell repertoires in COVID-19. Overall study context: Sites in the United States, Italy and Spain provided acute and convalescent COVID-19 samples. T cells, B-cell-depleted T cells, or PBMCs supplied cDNA or gDNA.

The CDR3 loop spans 13 amino acids. The germline V gene has CDR1 KGHSH and CDR2 LQKENI. The V and J ends lost 6 bases and 5 bases, in that order; junction bases with no gene match: 5. In the original workflow: Nucleated cell counts were estimated from reference gene primer amplification. Generated by immunoSEQ multiplex PCR, the TCRdb table keeps only in-frame clones and is missing some. From that table come the V and J calls and clone size; the DNA was used to work out D and trimming. Counted here are fewer than 200,000 clones, 86% occurring once; the ten biggest clones make up less than 25%. This clonotype originated in a man in his 70s with active or convalescent COVID-19. The gene calls are TRBV18 and TRBJ1-1, with 8 bases matching TRBD1. The sample consisted of peripheral blood. DNA for the CDR3: TGTGCCAGCTCGGGACAGGCTGGGACTGAAGCTTTCTTT. This encodes CASSGQAGTEAFF.